Listed here is a single TCR beta chain. From germline, CDR1 is MNHEY and CDR2 SVGAGI. The CDR3 loop spans 14 amino acids. The J segment lost 1 base and the V segment lost 5 bases, leaving 3 bases of the junction unmatched. These data come from a study of blood T cell repertoires in COVID-19. In the study overall: Spain, Italy and the United States supplied samples that represented acute and convalescent COVID-19. PBMCs, B-cell-depleted T cells, or T cells were the source of the cDNA or gDNA that made up the material.

As originally analysed: Reference gene primer amplification yielded estimated nucleated cell counts. Here immunoSEQ multiplex PCR was the method, and the copy in TCRdb shows in-frame clones only, minus some. That table is the source of V, J and clone size, and D and trimming were worked out from the DNA. The sample has roughly 80,000 clones, about four fifths seen once. The chain is built from TRBV6-5 and TRBJ2-7; 9 nucleotides match TRBD1. The receptor's source is a human donor in a cohort sampled during active COVID-19. Material: peripheral blood. CDR3 sequence: CASSPDRGSYEQYF. The DNA for the CDR3 is TGTGCCAGCAGTCCGGACAGGGGTTCCTACGAGCAGTACTTC.